Listed here are 22 T cell receptor beta chains from one sample, sequenced in a study of T-cell memory formation after mild COVID-19. TCRdb reanalysed the 5' RACE reads using MiXCR and keeps one entry per CDR3 protein. The table lists about 340,000 distinct CDR3 sequences, less than 25% of them singletons, with around a fifth in the top ten. Material: PBMCs or a T cell subset sorted from them (not recorded which). Receptors were obtained from a man in his late teens or twenties who had mild COVID-19 (a few samples of this study predate the infection). Cell type and time point are not known.

This clonotype has more than one count but fewer than ten. This rearrangement joins TRBV20-1 to TRBJ2-5; D is undetermined. Trimming removed 0 bases from V and 4 bases from J, with 15 bases in between. Per germline, CDR1 DFQATT and CDR2 SNEGSKA (reference sequence). There are 15 residues in the CDR3. In nucleotides, the CDR3 is TGCAGTGCTAGAGATGGAAGGGATTGGCGAGAGACCCAGTACTTC. It yields the protein CSARDGRDWRETQYF.

This clonotype has more than one count but fewer than ten. This rearrangement joins TRBV9 to TRBJ2-7; 9 positions agree with TRBD2. After removal of 0 bases from V and 0 bases from J, the junction contained 10 bases not matched to a gene. The CDR3 runs 18 residues. From germline, CDR1 is SGDLS and CDR2 YYNGEE. Written as DNA, the CDR3 is TGTGCCAGCAGCGTAGCCGGTGGACTAGCGTCTAGCTCCTACGAGCAGTACTTC. Translating gives CASSVAGGLASSSYEQYF.

This clonotype was seen a handful of times. V is TRBV6-5 and J is TRBJ1-4; D gene unclear. The CDR3 spans 12 residues. Germline CDR1 reads MNHEY; CDR2 reads SVGAGI. V lost 5 bases to trimming and J lost 3 bases, with 4 bases between them. The CDR3 bases are TGTGCCAGCAGTGCCTCTAATGAAAAACTGTTTTTT. Translating gives CASSASNEKLFF.

This clonotype was counted at least ten times. The chain recombines TRBV6-6 with TRBJ1-2; D remains ambiguous. The CDR3 contains 16 residues. Germline V gene sequence: CDR1 MNHNY, CDR2 SVGAGI (reference sequence). Trimming stripped 6 bases from V and 4 bases from J, with 21 bases between. The CDR3 loop is CASRGPSASLLYGYTF. Here the CDR3 DNA reads TGTGCCAGCAGGGGCCCTTCCGCTAGCTTGCTCTATGGCTACACCTTC.

This clonotype was seen ten or more times. This chain connects TRBV4-1 to TRBJ2-3, with no clear D. Trimming took off 0 bases at V and 2 bases at J, with 12 bases between the two ends. The germline V gene encodes CDR1 MGHRA and CDR2 YSYEKL. The CDR3 runs 16 residues. CDR3 DNA sequence: TGCGCCAGCAGCCAAGAGGGCGCCCCATCCACAGATACGCAGTATTTT. Translating gives CASSQEGAPSTDTQYF.

The sample holds a few counts of this clonotype. The V call is TRBV11-1, the J call TRBJ2-4; tentatively, D is TRBD1 or TRBD2 (5 bases each). The CDR3 sequence is 15 residues long. Trimming pared 5 bases from V and 4 bases from J, leaving 15 bases between. CDR1 is SGHAT and CDR2 is FQDESV in the germline V gene (reference sequence). This chain's CDR3 is CASSPRWGRKNIQYF. The DNA of the CDR3 is TGTGCCAGCAGCCCACGATGGGGGAGAAAAAACATTCAGTACTTC.

This clonotype was detected many times. This chain uses TRBV6-5 with TRBJ2-5; no clear D. The CDR3 is made up of 15 amino acids. Germline V CDR1 and CDR2: MNHEY, SVGAGI. V dropped 8 bases and J dropped 3 bases, with 19 bases sitting between them. CDR3 in amino acids: CASLYRIRVEETQYF. The CDR3 bases are TGTGCCAGCCTTTATCGTATTAGGGTTGAAGAGACCCAGTACTTC.

This clonotype has more than one count but fewer than ten. The CDR3 nucleotides read TGCGCCAGCAGCTTGGGGGGACAGACTCGGGCACCCCTCCACTTT. Protein product: CASSLGGQTRAPLHF. J is TRBJ1-6 and V is TRBV5-1; 7 bases match TRBD1. The CDR3 loop spans 15 amino acids. After removal of 0 bases from V and 11 bases from J, the junction contained 8 bases not matched to a gene. Germline V lookup: CDR1 SGHRS, CDR2 YFSETQ.

V and J are TRBV5-1 and TRBJ2-1; a possible D gene is TRBD2 (5 bases). V was cut by 0 bases and J by 7 bases, with 11 bases left in between. Germline V gene sequence: CDR1 SGHRS, CDR2 YFSETQ. This CDR3 is 14 amino acids long. The CDR3 region has the DNA TGCGCCAGCAGCTTGGAGGGTAGGGAGAATGAGCAGTTCTTC. It encodes CASSLEGRENEQFF.

The rearrangement joins TRBV5-1 to TRBJ1-2; D gene unclear. CDR3 length: 15 amino acids. The germline V and J ends were trimmed by 4 bases and 5 bases, with 18 bases remaining between them. Germline V CDR1 and CDR2: SGHRS, YFSETQ. CDR3: CASSVVGRLSYGYTF. The CDR3, as DNA: TGCGCCAGCAGCGTCGTGGGGAGGCTCTCATATGGCTACACCTTC.

This clonotype came up a few times. V is TRBV5-6 and J is TRBJ2-3; D not resolved. This CDR3 is built from 14 residues. Trimming removed 0 bases from V and 7 bases from J, with 12 bases in between. CDR1 and CDR2 from the germline V gene are SGHDT and YYEEEE. The CDR3 region is CASSLAGRRNTQYF. In nucleotides, the CDR3 is TGTGCCAGCAGCTTGGCCGGAAGAAGGAATACGCAGTATTTT.

This clonotype was counted many times. This chain links TRBV29-1 with TRBJ2-2; no clear D gene. Germline V gene sequence: CDR1 SQVTM, CDR2 ANQGSEA. Between the trimmed V and J ends, which lost 6 bases and 6 bases, there was a span of 20 bases. This CDR3 is built from 15 residues. For the CDR3, the DNA is TGCAGCGTATTAGACTCTTTTGGGATTGCCGGGGAGCTGTTTTTT. Translation gives CSVLDSFGIAGELFF.

This clonotype was recorded many times. The chain recombines TRBV7-6 with TRBJ2-1, with D perhaps given as TRBD1 or TRBD2 (5 bases each). V was clipped by 0 bases and J by 9 bases, with 9 bases between them. The CDR3 covers 13 residues. CDR1 and CDR2 from the germline V gene are SGHVS and FNYEAQ. The CDR3 loop is CASSLAMGTEQFF. CDR3 DNA: TGTGCCAGCAGCTTAGCGATGGGGACTGAGCAGTTCTTC.

The chain links TRBV6-1 to TRBJ1-5; TRBD1 is a possible D gene (5 bases). V lost 10 bases to trimming and J lost 0 bases, with 13 bases between them. This CDR3 region has 14 residues. Germline CDR1 and CDR2: MNHNS and SASEGT. The CDR3 DNA reads TGTGCCACCCAGACAGAATTTAGCAATCAGCCCCAGCATTTT. Its protein is CATQTEFSNQPQHF.

This chain connects TRBV7-2 to TRBJ2-3; TRBD1 might be the D (6 bases). There are 11 residues in the CDR3. Germline assignment: CDR1 SGHTA and CDR2 FQGNSA. V was shortened by 5 bases and J by 8 bases, with 8 bases between the two germline ends. The CDR3 is CASSGQITQYF. The CDR3, as DNA: TGTGCCAGCAGCGGACAGATTACGCAGTATTTT.

This clonotype was seen a few times. The V gene is TRBV28, the J gene TRBJ2-7; 8 nucleotides align to TRBD1. V dropped 5 bases and J dropped 6; count of bases not matched to a gene: 9. CDR1 is MDHEN and CDR2 is SYDVKM in the germline V gene. The CDR3 is made up of 14 amino acids. The CDR3 DNA sequence: TGTGCCAGCAGTCCAAGAATAACAGGGGGCGAGCAGTACTTC. Translated: CASSPRITGGEQYF.

CDR3: CASSWPGARETQYF. In DNA form, the CDR3 reads TGCGCCAGCAGCTGGCCGGGGGCCAGGGAGACCCAGTACTTC. This chain uses TRBV5-1 with TRBJ2-5, with D perhaps being TRBD1 or TRBD2 (6 bases each). Germline CDR1 reads SGHRS; CDR2 reads YFSETQ. The CDR3 consists of 14 residues. Trimming pared 3 bases from V and 5 bases from J, leaving 14 bases between. Drawing the rest from reference TRBV5-1 and TRBJ2-5, the complete variable domain is KAGVTQTPRYLIKTRGQQVTLSCSPISGHRSVSWYQQTPGQGLQFLFEYFSETQRNKGNFPGRFSGRQFSNSRSEMNVSTLELGDSALYLCASSWPGARETQYFGPGTRLLVL.

There are a few counts of this clonotype. This chain uses TRBV15 with TRBJ2-5, with a tentative D call TRBD2 (5 bases). The CDR3 runs to 13 residues. V shed 1 base and J shed 4 bases, with 7 bases lying between them. CDR1 and CDR2 from the germline V gene are LNHNV and YYDKDF (reference sequence). CDR3 DNA: TGTGCCACCAGCAGAGCGGGAAGAGAGACCCAGTACTTC. It is translated as CATSRAGRETQYF.

This clonotype was seen a few times. The chain combines TRBV7-3 with TRBJ2-3; 7 positions match TRBD2. Trimming cost V 5 bases and J 2 bases; bases outside gene matches: 4. This CDR3 has 14 amino acids. Looked up from germline, CDR1 is SGHTA and CDR2 is FQGTGA. CDR3 sequence reads: CASSRDYNTDTQYF. The CDR3 DNA reads TGTGCCAGCAGCCGGGACTACAACACAGATACGCAGTATTTT.

The chain uses TRBV7-3 and TRBJ2-2; weak D call: TRBD2 (6 bases). The length of the CDR3 is 15 residues. CDR1 and CDR2 (germline): SGHTA, FQGTGA. Trimming shortened V by 1 base and J by 5 bases, and 11 bases separated the two germline ends. Written as DNA, the CDR3 is TGTGCCAGCAGCTTAAATGGGAGGAGGACCGGGGAGCTGTTTTTT. It translates to CASSLNGRRTGELFF.

Only a few counts were recorded for this clonotype. J is TRBJ1-3 and V is TRBV7-2, with no clear D. Germline loops: CDR1 SGHTA, CDR2 FQGNSA. CDR3 length: 12 amino acids. Trimming removed 4 bases from V and 8 bases from J, with 9 bases in between. CDR3 sequence: CASSWAEDTIYF. The CDR3 bases are TGTGCCAGCAGCTGGGCAGAGGACACCATATATTTT.

About this clonotype: A much larger clone sits a single nucleotide away, making a read error possible. This chain links TRBV7-2 with TRBJ1-2; D gene unclear. The germline V and J ends were trimmed by 1 base and 6 bases, with 15 bases remaining between them. CDR1 and CDR2 from the germline V gene are SGHTA and FQGNSA. This CDR3 contains 15 residues. In DNA, the CDR3 is TGTGCCAGCAGCTTAGGTCCAGGAACTATCGATGGCTACACCTTC. This codes for CASSLGPGTIDGYTF.